These T cell receptor beta chains were read from a single sample in a study of T and B cells in COVID-19 patients. Using its own MiXCR run on the multiplex PCR reads, TCRdb lists one record per CDR3 protein. The table has about 460 distinct CDR3 sequences, roughly a quarter seen once; the top ten hold about 33%. The source material was blood. The source is a human donor with active COVID-19. The CDR3 runs from the conserved cysteine through the conserved F or W. The D gene is left open where the match is weak. Size tells how often a clone was seen (once, few, many) or the class of an expanded clone, and some rows leave it out.

V	D	J	size	DNA	CDR3
TRBV5-6	TRBD2	TRBJ2-7	few	TGTGCCAGCAGCTTGGGACTAGCGGGGGGAAATGAGCAGTACTTC	CASSLGLAGGNEQYF
TRBV6-2/TRBV6-3	-	TRBJ2-7	large	TGTGCCAGCAGCAGGGACTCTTTGGGAGAGCAGTACTTC	CASSRDSLGEQYF
TRBV2	TRBD2	TRBJ2-1	large	TGTGCCAGCAGTGAGGGCGGGAGGGAGTACAATGAGCAGTTCTTC	CASSEGGREYNEQFF
TRBV19	TRBD2	TRBJ2-3	hyperexpanded	TGTGCCAGTAGATCCAGACTAGCGGGGAACACAGATACGCAGTATTTT	CASRSRLAGNTDTQYF
TRBV11-2	-	TRBJ2-5	medium-sized	TGTGCCAGCAGCGTAACCGGGGAGACCCAGTACTTC	CASSVTGETQYF
TRBV13	-	TRBJ1-3	-	TGTGCCAGCAGACTAGAGGGGGTGTCTGGAAACACCATATATTTT	CASRLEGVSGNTIYF
TRBV5-6	TRBD1	TRBJ1-2	large	TGTGCCAGCAGCTTGCCGTCTGGCGGGGACAGGGGAAGCTATGGCTACACCTTC	CASSLPSGGDRGSYGYTF
TRBV20-1	TRBD2	TRBJ2-3	medium-sized	TGCAGTGCTCCCGGGACTAGCGGGGATTCAGATACGCAGTATTTT	CSAPGTSGDSDTQYF
TRBV28	-	TRBJ1-3	-	TGTGCCAGCAGTTCGTCGACAGTTCCCTCTGAAAACACCATATATTTT	CASSSSTVPSENTIYF
TRBV15	TRBD1	TRBJ1-2	-	TGTGCCACCAGCCCGACCCGGACAGGGGGCTATGGCTACACCTTC	CATSPTRTGGYGYTF
TRBV6-6	-	TRBJ1-5	large	TGTGCCAGCAGTTACGGGGGGCCAAATCAGCCCCAGCATTTT	CASSYGGPNQPQHF
TRBV28	-	TRBJ1-4	-	TGTGCCAGCAGGGTACTTAATGAAAAACTGTTTTTT	CASRVLNEKLFF
TRBV6-1	-	TRBJ2-7	large	TGTGCCAGCAGTGGGAACGTACTCTCCTACGAGCAGTACTTC	CASSGNVLSYEQYF
TRBV18	-	TRBJ1-4	medium-sized	TGTGCCAGCTCACCACCAGCCCGAGAGGTAGATAATGAAAAACTGTTTTTT	CASSPPAREVDNEKLFF
TRBV4-2	TRBD2	TRBJ2-7	medium-sized	TGTGCCAGCAGCCAGGAAGTGACTAGCTGGTACGAGCAGTACTTC	CASSQEVTSWYEQYF
TRBV20-1	-	TRBJ2-3	-	TGCAGTGCCCCCCGAGGGGGGGCCGGAGATACGCAGTATTTT	CSAPRGGAGDTQYF
TRBV28	-	TRBJ2-7	-	TGTGCCAGCAGTTTAAGCCCCTCGAGGGGGGGCGAGCAGTACTTC	CASSLSPSRGGEQYF
TRBV4-2	-	TRBJ2-3	medium-sized	TGTGCCAGCAGCCAATGCCCCAGGACATCGGGGGAAGTGGATACGCAGTATTTT	CASSQCPRTSGEVDTQYF
TRBV11-2	TRBD1	TRBJ1-1	once	TGTGCCAGCAGCAACCGGGACAGACAAGCTTTCTTT	CASSNRDRQAFF
TRBV29-1	-	TRBJ2-3	-	TGCAGCGTAGCCGTGTTGAGGTTCGGAACAGATACGCAGTATTTT	CSVAVLRFGTDTQYF
TRBV6-2/TRBV6-3	TRBD1	TRBJ1-4	medium-sized	TGTGCCAGCAGTTCCATTCCGGGACAGGGCGTTGAAAAACTGTTTTTT	CASSSIPGQGVEKLFF
TRBV12-3/TRBV12-4	-	TRBJ2-7	medium-sized	TGTGCCAGCAGTTTAGCCGGGGCAGGGGAATACTACGAGCAGTACTTC	CASSLAGAGEYYEQYF
TRBV6-6	-	TRBJ1-4	-	TGTGCCAGCAGTTACGGACGGGGTGAAAAACTGTTTTTT	CASSYGRGEKLFF